Listed here are 6 T cell receptor beta chains from one sample, sequenced in a study of OX40 agonist ivuxolimab in advanced cancers. TCRdb's table, derived via immunoSEQ multiplex PCR, lists solely in-frame clones and lacks some. The sample lists tens of thousands of clones; around 94% were seen once. Sample: CD4+ or CD8+ T cells sorted from blood, taken in a trial of the OX40 agonist ivuxolimab. The receptor set was obtained from an adult with an advanced solid tumor such as melanoma, head and neck, liver or kidney cancer.

This chain connects TRBV9 to TRBJ2-1, with 10 bases fitting TRBD1. CDR3 size: 13 residues. CDR1 is SGDLS, CDR2 YYNGEE, per germline. J gave up 12 bases and V 4 bases, and 7 bases lay outside the gene matches. The CDR3 loop reads CASSPGTGAAQFF. CDR3 in DNA: TGTGCCAGCAGCCCCGGGACAGGGGCTGCGCAGTTCTTC. Looking up the rest from reference TRBV9 and TRBJ2-1 gives the full variable domain: DSGVTQTPKHLITATGQRVTLRCSPRSGDLSVYWYQQSLDQGLQFLIQYYNGEERAKGNILERFSAQQFPDLHSELNLSSLELGDSALYFCASSPGTGAAQFFGPGTRLTVL.

This clone was counted once. This chain joins TRBV7-2 and TRBJ2-5; TRBD2 matches 11 bases. Trimming at V came to 1 base and at J to 0 bases, leaving 4 bases not matched to a gene. The CDR3 contains 17 residues. CDR1 and CDR2 (germline): SGHTA, FQGNSA. The CDR3 protein is CASSLGGLAEYQETQYF. The CDR3 nucleotides read TGTGCCAGCAGCTTAGGGGGACTAGCGGAATACCAAGAGACCCAGTACTTC.

J is TRBJ1-5 and V is TRBV30, with D possibly TRBD1 on 6 matching bases. The germline V and J ends were trimmed by 0 bases and 1 base, with 19 bases remaining between them. The CDR3 has 18 amino acids. Germline V gene sequence: CDR1 GTSNPN, CDR2 SVGIG (reference sequence). CDR3 bases: TGTGCCTGGAGTGTTGACCAAGGGGGTCGGGGAAGCAATCAGCCCCAGCATTTT. It specifies CAWSVDQGGRGSNQPQHF. Combining the CDR3 with reference TRBV30 and TRBJ1-5 gives the whole variable domain SQTIHQWPATLVQPVGSPLSLECTVEGTSNPNLYWYRQAAGRGLQLLFYSVGIGQISSEVPQNLSASRPQDRQFILSSKKLLLSDSGFYLCAWSVDQGGRGSNQPQHFGDGTRLSIL.

As concerns this clone: It is likely a read error: a sequence one base away is far more abundant. This chain uses TRBV7-9 with TRBJ1-1; D may be TRBD1 (5 bases). The CDR3 runs to 15 residues. Germline V CDR1 and CDR2: SEHNR, FQNEAQ (reference sequence). V shed 1 base and J shed 0 bases, with 9 bases lying between them. CDR3 nucleotides: TGTGCCAGCAGCTTAGAGGCAGGGATGAACACTGAAGCTTTCTTT. Translating it yields CASSLEAGMNTEAFF.

The V gene is TRBV7-9, the J gene TRBJ2-3, with D hard to call. The germline gives CDR1 SEHNR, CDR2 FQNEAQ (reference sequence). The CDR3 extends over 12 amino acids. Trimming stripped 5 bases from V and 5 bases from J, with 8 bases between. This CDR3 reads CASSRRVDTQYF. The CDR3, as DNA: TGTGCCAGCAGCCGACGGGTAGATACGCAGTATTTT.

The CDR3 loop is CAVAGAPYEQYF. DNA of the CDR3: TGTGCAGTAGCGGGAGCACCCTACGAGCAGTACTTC. The chain joins TRBV6-1 to TRBJ2-7; 9 positions agree with TRBD2. This CDR3 comprises 12 residues. Germline loops: CDR1 MNHNS, CDR2 SASEGT.